This T cell receptor (beta chain) was found in a study of identical twins. This CDR3 has 16 residues. Germline V gene sequence: CDR1 LGHNA, CDR2 YNFKEQ. V was shortened by 0 bases and J by 4 bases, with 15 bases between the two germline ends. In TCRdb, the 5' RACE reads were re-called with MiXCR into one record per CDR3 protein. The sample lists 600,000 to 800,000 distinct CDR3 sequences; less than 25% were seen once. The same specimen was also included in a second study, on T cells expressing NK-cell markers. This second report adds: Source material for TCR beta repertoires consisted of sorted CD3+CD56+NKG2C+, CD3+CD56+NKG2C- and CD3+CD56-NKG2C+ T cells. Seven of the eight sequenced donors were classified as HCMV-seropositive, and one was classified as seronegative. These same clonotypes (in four donors) also led the CD3+CD56-NKG2C+ fraction.

The sequence was obtained from a woman in her late teens or twenties in good health. The gene calls are TRBV4-2 and TRBJ2-5; possibly TRBD2 for D (6 bases). The sequenced material came from PBMCs. In DNA, the CDR3 is TGTGCCAGCAGCCAAGAGGCTGCCGGGGGTCTAGAGACCCAGTACTTC. Translated, it gives CASSQEAAGGLETQYF.